Below, 18 T cell receptor beta chains from the same sample are listed, as sequenced in a study of blood T cells in healthy people across ages. A sample-barcoded 5' primer and a J-beta primer mix were used in a second PCR of roughly 7 to 11 cycles. From the 5' RACE reads, TCRdb called clonotypes with MiXCR, one entry per CDR3 protein. The profile covers fewer than 600,000 distinct CDR3 sequences, with about 26% appearing a single time and approximately 4% taken by the ten largest. The data also belong to a second study, concerning T cells of mothers and their children.

Sequencing was carried out using blood. All receptors come from a boy between 2 and 10 years old in good health.

The chain recombines TRBV2 with TRBJ2-7; D not resolved. Germline CDR1 and CDR2: SNHLY and FYNNEI. The length of the CDR3 is 16 residues. Trimming cost V 1 base and J 3 bases, with 16 bases left between them. The CDR3 reads CASSEVSGHPGYEQYF. Written as DNA, the CDR3 is TGTGCCAGCAGTGAAGTTTCTGGCCACCCAGGCTACGAGCAGTACTTC.

This clonotype was found a few times. The chain joins TRBV7-9 to TRBJ2-4, with 9 bases that match TRBD1. CDR1 SEHNR and CDR2 FQNEAQ come from the germline V gene (reference sequence). V was clipped by 4 bases and J by 0 bases; unmatched bases: 4. The CDR3 has 16 residues. CDR3 bases: TGTGCCAGCAGCTCTCGACAGGGGGGAGCCAAAAACATTCAGTACTTC. This gives the protein CASSSRQGGAKNIQYF.

CDR3: CASSYPRTDWDEQYF. DNA of the CDR3: TGTGCCAGCAGTTACCCCAGGACCGACTGGGACGAGCAGTACTTC. The chain is built from TRBV6-2 or TRBV6-3 and TRBJ2-1; D is ambiguous. Near its end, the DNA agrees better with TRBJ2-7, so the J call may be wrong. The CDR3 extends over 15 amino acids. The germline V gene has CDR1 MNHEY and CDR2 SVGEGT.

The table lists this clonotype with a few counts. The chain combines TRBV15 with TRBJ2-2; D unresolved. Germline values: CDR1 LNHNV, CDR2 YYDKDF (reference sequence). There are 15 residues in the CDR3. The germline V and J ends were trimmed by 0 bases and 4 bases, with 9 bases remaining between them. The CDR3 is CATSRDRSFTGELFF. CDR3 in DNA: TGTGCCACCAGCAGAGATAGGTCCTTCACCGGGGAGCTGTTTTTT.

This clonotype came up a few times. The V gene is TRBV7-7, the J gene TRBJ2-2; no definite D call. The CDR3 is 14 amino acids. V was cut by 5 bases and J by 1 base, with 8 bases left in between. Looked up from germline, CDR1 is SSHAT and CDR2 is FNYEAQ (reference sequence). The CDR3 sequence: CASSATRNTGELFF. The CDR3 DNA reads TGTGCCAGCAGCGCCACACGGAACACCGGGGAGCTGTTTTTT.

The chain couples TRBV18 to TRBJ2-7, with 7 bases that match TRBD2. The CDR3 consists of 14 residues. V lost 3 bases and J lost 5; bases outside the gene matches: 7. Germline V gives CDR1 KGHSH, CDR2 LQKENI. The CDR3 sequence is CASSPGSRENEQYF. CDR3 nucleotides: TGTGCCAGCTCACCGGGGTCGCGGGAGAACGAGCAGTACTTC.

This chain joins TRBV7-6 and TRBJ1-2; TRBD1 aligns across 12 bases. The CDR3 is 14 residues long. J was trimmed by 7 bases and V by 5 bases; bases with no gene match: 5. Germline V lookup: CDR1 SGHVS, CDR2 FNYEAQ. The CDR3 loop is CASSQGQGAGGYTF. CDR3 DNA sequence: TGTGCCAGCAGCCAGGGACAGGGGGCAGGTGGCTACACCTTC.

This clonotype appeared a few times. The rearrangement links TRBV14 to TRBJ2-5; D not resolved. The DNA matches TRBJ2-1 better at its end, which makes the J call doubtful. The CDR3 spans 20 residues. From germline, CDR1 is SGHDN and CDR2 FVKESK. The CDR3 reads CASSHSFGDAIMSSFNEQFF. Here the CDR3 DNA reads TGTGCCAGCAGCCACTCATTCGGAGACGCAATAATGAGCAGTTTCAATGAGCAGTTCTTC.

The chain carries TRBV5-1 and TRBJ1-1; perhaps TRBD1 as D (5 bases). Trimming left V 0 bases short and J 5 bases short, with 14 bases between. This CDR3 is built from 15 residues. CDR1 and CDR2 (germline): SGHRS, YFSETQ. This CDR3 reads CASSLVPGEGTEAFF. CDR3 coding DNA: TGCGCCAGCAGCTTGGTCCCGGGGGAGGGGACTGAAGCTTTCTTT.

The chain combines TRBV6-8 with TRBJ2-1; D call uncertain. The V end lost 4 bases, the J end lost 7 bases, and 20 bases lay between the germline ends. Germline V gene data show CDR1 as MNHGY and CDR2 as SAAAGT. The CDR3 runs 16 residues. This CDR3 is CASSSRPPGSWNEQFF. In DNA form, the CDR3 reads TGTGCCAGCAGTTCCCGACCTCCCGGGTCCTGGAATGAGCAGTTCTTC.

The chain employs TRBV21-1 and TRBJ2-7; the table assigns TRBD2, which was not confirmed against the DNA. TRBV21-1 constitutes a pseudogene. The CDR3 totals 10 residues. Written as DNA, the CDR3 is TGTGCCAATACTCGGGACTCGCAGTACTTC. It encodes CANTRDSQYF.

V and J are TRBV20-1 and TRBJ2-5; TRBD2 agrees at 9 bases. Germline loops: CDR1 DFQATT, CDR2 SNEGSKA (reference sequence). CDR3 length: 16 residues. The ends lost 0 bases at V and 0 bases at J; junction bases unmatched: 5. The CDR3 region has the DNA TGCAGTGCTAGAGATGAGAGCGGGGGGTACCAAGAGACCCAGTACTTC. It codes for CSARDESGGYQETQYF.

The chain is built from TRBV13 and TRBJ2-3; 10 bases are shared with TRBD2. Germline-derived CDR1 and CDR2 are PRHDT and FYEKMQ (reference sequence). The CDR3 runs 15 residues. The V segment lost 4 bases and the J segment 5 bases; nucleotides outside the gene matches: 6. CDR3 sequence: CASSSSGSGGDTQYF. The DNA for the CDR3 is TGTGCCAGCAGCTCTAGCGGGAGCGGGGGAGATACGCAGTATTTT. Complete variable domain (other parts from reference TRBV13 and TRBJ2-3): AAGVIQSPRHLIKEKRETATLKCYPIPRHDTVYWYQQGPGQDPQFLISFYEKMQSDKGSIPDRFSAQQFSDYHSELNMSSLELGDSALYFCASSSSGSGGDTQYFGPGTRLTVL.

This clonotype was counted between two and nine times. The rearrangement uses TRBV20-1 and TRBJ2-5; D ambiguous. The J call is in doubt because the DNA end fits TRBJ2-7 better. In germline, CDR1 is DFQATT, CDR2 SNEGSKA (reference sequence). The CDR3 is 12 amino acids. As DNA, the CDR3 is TGCAGTGCTAGAGGGCGCGGCTACGAGCAGTACTTC. This translates into CSARGRGYEQYF.

In DNA, the CDR3 is TGTGCCATCAGTGGGAAGTGGATTCGCCAGCAGTACTTC. Translation: CAISGKWIRQQYF. The chain employs TRBV10-3 and TRBJ2-7; D unresolved. The CDR3 contains 13 residues. The V end was cut by 4 bases, the J end by 8 bases, with 15 bases between. Germline loops: CDR1 ENHRY, CDR2 SYGVKD.

The chain is built from TRBV5-5 and TRBJ2-5, with a possible D match to TRBD1 (5 bases). Trimming cost V 4 bases and J 4 bases, with 17 bases left between them. The CDR3 has 15 residues. Germline CDR1 reads SGHKS; CDR2 reads YYEKEE (reference sequence). DNA of the CDR3: TGTGCCAGCAGCGGTCCGAACATTCAGGGAGAGACCCAGTACTTC. This codes for CASSGPNIQGETQYF.

This rearrangement joins TRBV29-1 to TRBJ2-7, with a tentative D call TRBD1 (6 bases). V dropped 7 bases and J dropped 7 bases, with 14 bases sitting between them. Per the germline V gene, CDR1 is SQVTM and CDR2 is ANQGSEA. The CDR3 is 11 amino acids. The DNA for the CDR3 is TGCAGCGGGGGGCGCAGGGAAGAGCAGTACTTC. As protein: CSGGRREEQYF.

This clonotype occurred a few times. The chain has TRBV3-1 and TRBJ1-1, with D unresolved. The V end was cut by 1 base, the J end by 4 bases, with 10 bases between. The CDR3 totals 14 residues. CDR1 LGHDT and CDR2 YNNKEL come from the germline V gene (reference sequence). The CDR3 loop is CASSQGAPGTEAFF. The CDR3 DNA follows: TGTGCCAGCAGCCAAGGGGCGCCGGGCACTGAAGCTTTCTTT.